This T cell receptor (beta chain) was documented in a study of blood T cell repertoires in COVID-19. This clone was seen more than once but under ten times. Measured with immunoSEQ multiplex PCR; TCRdb has only the in-frame clones, and not every one. The sample lists about 130,000 clones; about 94% were seen once. The V gene's germline CDR1 is SEHNR and CDR2 FQNEAQ (reference sequence). J gave up 3 bases and V 5 bases, and 7 bases lay outside the gene matches. This CDR3 contains 14 residues. The source of this sequence is a man aged 50 or older with COVID-19, enrolled during active disease. Sequenced material: peripheral blood. This chain uses TRBV7-9 with TRBJ2-7; 7 bases are a match to TRBD1. CDR3 residues: CASSITTGLYEQYF. In nucleotides, the CDR3 is TGTGCCAGCAGCATAACGACAGGGCTCTACGAGCAGTACTTC.